These 29 T cell receptor beta chains came from one sample sequenced in a study of blood T cell repertoires in COVID-19. Libraries were prepared by immunoSEQ multiplex PCR; TCRdb keeps only in-frame clonotypes and omits some of them. The table shows roughly 440,000 clones, with about 87% occurring only once. The sequenced sample was peripheral blood. These receptors all stem from a woman aged 50 to 60 with COVID-19, enrolled during active disease.

The chain couples TRBV10-3 to TRBJ2-2; D gene uncertain. V lost 4 bases to trimming and J lost 1 base, with 10 bases between them. Germline V gene data show CDR1 as ENHRY and CDR2 as SYGVKD. CDR3 size: 15 residues. CDR3 nucleotide sequence: TGTGCCATCAGTGCCCCGGAGCTGAACACCGGGGAGCTGTTTTTT. Amino acids: CAISAPELNTGELFF.

The genes are TRBV5-4 and TRBJ1-2; weak D call: TRBD1 (5 bases). Between the trimmed V and J ends, which lost 0 bases and 9 bases, there was a span of 9 bases. Germline V lookup: CDR1 SGHNT, CDR2 YYREEE (reference sequence). The CDR3 runs to 12 residues. The CDR3 DNA sequence: TGTGCCAGCAGCTTGGAAGGGGTGAGCTACACCTTC. Translating gives CASSLEGVSYTF.

V usage is TRBV5-1 and J usage is TRBJ1-5; no definite D call. Germline V gene lookup returns CDR1 SGHRS and CDR2 YFSETQ. The V end lost 0 bases, the J end lost 9 bases, and 10 bases lay between the germline ends. This CDR3 has 13 amino acids. For the CDR3, the DNA is TGCGCCAGCAGCTTGGGTCCCGGGTCGCCCCAGCATTTT. Translated, it gives CASSLGPGSPQHF. Supplemented by reference TRBV5-1 and TRBJ1-5, the full variable domain reads KAGVTQTPRYLIKTRGQQVTLSCSPISGHRSVSWYQQTPGQGLQFLFEYFSETQRNKGNFPGRFSGRQFSNSRSEMNVSTLELGDSALYLCASSLGPGSPQHFGDGTRLSIL.

The V gene is TRBV7-3, the J gene TRBJ2-1; TRBD2 matches at 12 bases. CDR1 and CDR2 (germline): SGHTA, FQGTGA. The CDR3 length is 18 residues. V trimming: 1 base; J trimming: 8 bases; junction bases outside the gene matches: 12. The chain's CDR3 is CASSLRPLAGGPGDEQFF. Written as DNA, the CDR3 is TGTGCCAGCAGCTTAAGGCCCCTAGCGGGGGGGCCGGGGGATGAGCAGTTCTTC.

The CDR3: CASGERTGAYEQYF. The CDR3, as DNA: TGTGCCAGCGGGGAGAGGACAGGAGCCTACGAGCAGTACTTC. The rearrangement uses TRBV28 and TRBJ2-7; 7 bases agree with TRBD1. Losses at the gene ends were 8 bases for V and 2 bases for J; bases not matched to a gene: 9. The germline CDR1 and CDR2 sequences are MDHEN and SYDVKM. The CDR3 runs 14 residues.

The V and J genes are TRBV6-6 and TRBJ1-1, with D perhaps matching TRBD1 (6 bases). The CDR3 contains 16 residues. V dropped 4 bases and J dropped 1 base, with 16 bases sitting between them. CDR1 and CDR2 from the germline V gene are MNHNY and SVGAGI (reference sequence). The chain's CDR3 is CASSFSSGTSNTEAFF. The CDR3 DNA reads as TGTGCCAGCAGTTTCTCCTCCGGGACATCGAACACTGAAGCTTTCTTT.

This clone has ten or more counts. J is TRBJ1-2 and V is TRBV7-8; 7 bases map to TRBD1. V shed 5 bases, J shed 14 bases, and the junction held 11 bases outside the gene matches. Looked up from germline, CDR1 is SGHVS and CDR2 is FQNEAQ. This CDR3 region has 12 residues. Written as DNA, the CDR3 is TGTGCCAGCAGCAGGCGGGACAGCCTTAAGACCTTC. Translating it yields CASSRRDSLKTF.

With regard to this clone: This specimen includes other DNA sequences encoding the same CDR3. This chain joins TRBV7-2 and TRBJ1-2, with 7 bases lining up with TRBD1. This CDR3 contains 14 residues. The germline V gene has CDR1 SGHTA and CDR2 FQGNSA. V was pared by 0 bases and J by 2 bases, with 0 bases of the junction left unmatched. CDR3 DNA sequence: TGTGCCAGCAGCTTAGCACAGGGGAACTATGGCTACACCTTC. Its translation: CASSLAQGNYGYTF.

This sequence joins TRBV4-1 and TRBJ1-5, with no clear D. This CDR3 spans 15 amino acids. Germline V gene sequence: CDR1 MGHRA, CDR2 YSYEKL. V lost 1 base to trimming and J lost 3 bases, with 10 bases between them. In DNA, the CDR3 is TGCGCCAGCAGCCAAGGCGGGGTCCACAATCAGCCCCAGCATTTT. Residues: CASSQGGVHNQPQHF.

This rearrangement joins TRBV6-5 to TRBJ1-1; D possibly corresponds to TRBD1 (5 bases). Germline V lookup: CDR1 MNHEY, CDR2 SVGAGI. This CDR3 is built from 12 residues. V lost 2 bases to trimming and J lost 7 bases, with 8 bases between them. CDR3 loop: CASSYTGHEAFF. CDR3 nucleotides: TGTGCCAGCAGTTACACCGGACATGAAGCTTTCTTT.

This clone was detected only a few times. The rearrangement joins TRBV5-8 to TRBJ2-3, with D possibly matching TRBD1 (6 bases). The CDR3 totals 15 residues. V gave up 1 base and J gave up 5 bases, with 14 bases separating them. Germline CDR1 is SGHTS and CDR2 is YDEGEE. The CDR3 nucleotides are TGTGCCAGCAGCTTGATTCCAGGGGTCGGAGATACGCAGTATTTT. Translation: CASSLIPGVGDTQYF.

V and J are TRBV19 and TRBJ1-6; no clear D. The CDR3 spans 14 residues. With 5 bases removed from V and 7 bases from J, the gap between germline ends came to 12 bases. CDR1 and CDR2 from the germline V gene are LNHDA and SQIVND (reference sequence). CDR3 in amino acids: CASSGGQRNSPLHF. The CDR3 DNA sequence: TGTGCCAGTAGTGGAGGGCAGCGGAATTCACCCCTCCACTTT.

The chain uses TRBV4-2 and TRBJ1-2; D remains ambiguous. The V and J ends lost 0 bases and 0 bases respectively, with 8 bases between them. Germline CDR1 and CDR2: LGHNA and YNFKEQ. The CDR3 consists of 15 residues. CDR3 DNA: TGTGCCAGCAGCCAAGATGGCCGCTCTAACTATGGCTACACCTTC. It translates to CASSQDGRSNYGYTF.

The chain links TRBV6-5 to TRBJ1-2, with D possibly being TRBD1 (5 bases). Germline loops: CDR1 MNHEY, CDR2 SVGAGI. Trimming pared 5 bases from V and 5 bases from J, leaving 15 bases between. The CDR3 has 14 amino acids. The CDR3 DNA follows: TGTGCCAGCAGTAAAACCAGGGTGAAGTATGGCTACACCTTC. It encodes CASSKTRVKYGYTF.

The genes are TRBV10-2 and TRBJ2-7; 11 nucleotides line up with TRBD2. The CDR3 spans 15 residues. CDR1 WSHSY and CDR2 SAAADI come from the germline V gene. J was trimmed by 2 bases and V by 2 bases; bases with no gene match: 2. CDR3 coding DNA: TGCGCCAGCAGTGAGCCGGGACTAGCGGCCTACGAGCAGTACTTC. Translated: CASSEPGLAAYEQYF.

The gene calls are TRBV3-1 (or the pseudogene TRBV3-2) and TRBJ1-3; D call uncertain. The CDR3 loop spans 15 amino acids. Trimming took off 0 bases at V and 2 bases at J, with 8 bases between the two ends. Germline assignment: CDR1 LGHDT and CDR2 YNNKEL (reference sequence). This chain's CDR3 is CASSQESRAGNTIYF. The DNA of the CDR3 is TGTGCCAGCAGCCAAGAATCACGCGCTGGAAACACCATATATTTT.

The chain joins TRBV10-3 to TRBJ2-3; 10 bases agree with TRBD2. The CDR3 length is 18 residues. Trimming took 4 bases from V and 0 from J; bases not matched to a gene: 10. The germline V gene encodes CDR1 ENHRY and CDR2 SYGVKD. The CDR3 bases are TGTGCCATCAGTGGTCGAACTAGCGGGGCCACTAGCACAGATACGCAGTATTTT. Translation gives CAISGRTSGATSTDTQYF.

This chain uses TRBV6-5 with TRBJ1-1; D perhaps matches TRBD1 (6 bases). Trimming left V 8 bases short and J 3 bases short, with 10 bases between. Germline CDR1 reads MNHEY; CDR2 reads SVGAGI. This CDR3 comprises 12 residues. The CDR3 is CASGKGDTEAFF. The CDR3 nucleotides are TGTGCCAGCGGCAAGGGGGACACTGAAGCTTTCTTT.

V usage is TRBV2 and J usage is TRBJ2-3; 9 nucleotides line up with TRBD1. This CDR3 is 14 amino acids long. Trimming removed 7 bases from V and 2 bases from J; junction bases left unmatched: 4. The V gene's germline CDR1 is SNHLY and CDR2 FYNNEI. This CDR3 reads CASKGTGFTDTQYF. CDR3 sequence (DNA): TGTGCCAGCAAAGGGACAGGGTTCACAGATACGCAGTATTTT. The full variable domain, with the rest looked up from reference TRBV2 and TRBJ2-3, is EPEVTQTPSHQVTQMGQEVILRCVPISNHLYFYWYRQILGQKVEFLVSFYNNEISEKSEIFDDQFSVERPDGSNFTLKIRSTKLEDSAMYFCASKGTGFTDTQYFGPGTRLTVL.

The V gene is TRBV27, the J gene TRBJ1-1; D gene uncertain. CDR3 length: 12 residues. The V gene's germline CDR1 is MNHEY and CDR2 SMNVEV (reference sequence). Trimming left V 5 bases short and J 1 base short, with 5 bases between. The CDR3 nucleotides read TGTGCCAGCAGTAAAGCGAACACTGAAGCTTTCTTT. Translated, it gives CASSKANTEAFF.

The chain carries TRBV9 and TRBJ1-5; D gene uncertain. The CDR3 has 15 amino acids. Deletions cut 0 bases from V and 0 bases from J, with 7 bases between. CDR1 and CDR2 from the germline V gene are SGDLS and YYNGEE. Written as DNA, the CDR3 is TGTGCCAGCAGCGTAGGACAATATAGCAATCAGCCCCAGCATTTT. It specifies CASSVGQYSNQPQHF.

V and J are TRBV5-1 and TRBJ2-7; 7 nucleotides match TRBD1. Looked up from germline, CDR1 is SGHRS and CDR2 is YFSETQ. Trimming took 4 bases from V and 2 from J; bases not matched to a gene: 3. This CDR3 is 13 amino acids long. CDR3 sequence (DNA): TGCGCCAGCAGCGGGGACAGTACCTACGAGCAGTACTTC. Amino acids: CASSGDSTYEQYF.

The chain links TRBV12-3 or TRBV12-4 to TRBJ1-1, with D possibly being TRBD1 (5 bases). The CDR3 loop spans 13 amino acids. Trimming pared 7 bases from V and 3 bases from J, leaving 12 bases between. The CDR3 spells CASNRGKDTEAFF. CDR3 DNA sequence: TGTGCCAGCAACCGGGGGAAGGACACTGAAGCTTTCTTT.

The CDR3 DNA reads TGTGCCAGCAGCTCGGTCTCGGGACAGGAAGCTTTCTTT. This sequence encodes CASSSVSGQEAFF. This rearrangement joins TRBV11-1 to TRBJ1-1, with 7 bases aligning to TRBD1. The V segment lost 4 bases and the J segment 8 bases; nucleotides outside the gene matches: 7. In germline, CDR1 is SGHAT, CDR2 FQDESV (reference sequence). The CDR3 covers 13 residues.

This clone appeared once. The chain carries TRBV19 and TRBJ1-5; 7 bases map to TRBD1. Germline CDR1 reads LNHDA; CDR2 reads SQIVND (reference sequence). This CDR3 has 16 amino acids. V shed 5 bases, J shed 7 bases, and the junction held 14 bases outside the gene matches. The CDR3 coding sequence is TGTGCCAGTAGTTTCGGAGGGGGCGCGACCCGCCAGCCCCAGCATTTT. It yields the protein CASSFGGGATRQPQHF.

The genes are TRBV28 and TRBJ1-1; no definite D call. V was cut by 4 bases and J by 3 bases, with 15 bases left in between. The CDR3 consists of 15 residues. Germline assignment: CDR1 MDHEN and CDR2 SYDVKM. The CDR3 sequence is CASSSATNSYTEAFF. The CDR3 DNA is TGTGCCAGCAGTTCAGCGACTAATTCATACACTGAAGCTTTCTTT.

The chain has TRBV14 and TRBJ1-2; D is unclear. The germline CDR1 and CDR2 sequences are SGHDN and FVKESK. The germline V and J ends were trimmed by 4 bases and 3 bases, with 6 bases remaining between them. CDR3 length equals 12 residues. Here the CDR3 reads CASSPGDYGYTF. The DNA for the CDR3 is TGTGCCAGCAGCCCCGGGGACTATGGCTACACCTTC.

CDR3 sequence reads: CASIGTEAFF. The CDR3 nucleotides read TGTGCCAGCATCGGTACTGAAGCTTTCTTT. The V call is TRBV27, the J call TRBJ1-1, with D hard to call. Trimming took 7 bases from V and 5 from J, leaving 5 bases between them. The germline CDR1 and CDR2 sequences are MNHEY and SMNVEV (reference sequence). This CDR3 contains 10 residues.

The genes are TRBV5-1 and TRBJ1-1; D unresolved. The CDR3 length is 17 residues. Germline CDR1 SGHRS, CDR2 YFSETQ. Between the trimmed V and J ends, which lost 4 bases and 0 bases, there was a span of 19 bases. CDR3 in amino acids: CASSRPSRDIMNTEAFF. CDR3 DNA sequence: TGCGCCAGCAGCAGACCATCCCGGGATATTATGAACACTGAAGCTTTCTTT.